The clone carrying this T cell receptor (beta chain) was seen only once. Seattle patients were enrolled while actively infected and followed longitudinally. The data were obtained in a study of blood T cell repertoires in COVID-19. Study as a whole: Acute-phase and convalescent COVID-19 samples originated in the United States, Italy and Spain. From T cells, B-cell-depleted T cells, or PBMCs came the material, which was cDNA or gDNA.

Method: immunoSEQ multiplex PCR; TCRdb's copy keeps in-frame clones and lacks some. Seen here are over 200,000 clones, around 90% observed once, and the top ten hold around 0.84%. With 2 bases removed from V and 5 bases from J, the gap between germline ends came to 16 bases. The CDR3 has 15 amino acids. The sequence derives from a man between 60 and 75 years old with COVID-19, enrolled during active disease. Sequencing was done on a sample of peripheral blood. The gene calls are TRBV5-3 and TRBJ2-5; D is possibly TRBD2 (6 bases). TRBV5-3 carries the ORF label, with uncertain function. The CDR3 spells CARSLYAGSGETQYF. The CDR3 nucleotides read TGTGCCAGAAGCTTATATGCGGGGAGCGGGGAGACCCAGTACTTC.